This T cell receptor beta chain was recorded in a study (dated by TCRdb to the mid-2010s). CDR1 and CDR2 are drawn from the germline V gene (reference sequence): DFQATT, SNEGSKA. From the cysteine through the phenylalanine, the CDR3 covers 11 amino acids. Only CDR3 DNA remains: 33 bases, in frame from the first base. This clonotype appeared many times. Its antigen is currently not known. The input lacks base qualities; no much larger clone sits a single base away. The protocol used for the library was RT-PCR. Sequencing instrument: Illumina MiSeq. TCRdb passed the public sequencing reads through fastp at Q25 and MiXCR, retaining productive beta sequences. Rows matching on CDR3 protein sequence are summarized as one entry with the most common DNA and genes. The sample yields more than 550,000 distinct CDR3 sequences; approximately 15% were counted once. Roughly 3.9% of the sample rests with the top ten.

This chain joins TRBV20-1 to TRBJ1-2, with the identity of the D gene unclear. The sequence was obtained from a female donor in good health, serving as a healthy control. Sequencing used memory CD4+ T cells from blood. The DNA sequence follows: TGCGGCCCGGTCAAGAACTATGGCTACACCTTC. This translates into CGPVKNYGYTF.